Only a few counts were recorded for the clone carrying this T cell receptor (beta chain). The entry originates in a study of T-cell memory formation after mild COVID-19. Germline V gene lookup returns CDR1 SGHKS and CDR2 YYEKEE (reference sequence). V was cut by 0 bases and J by 2 bases, with 14 bases left in between. The CDR3 runs 16 residues. Each CDR3 protein is one row after TCRdb ran MiXCR on the 5' RACE reads. The data contain around 530,000 distinct CDR3 sequences, less than 25% of them singletons. This TCR was recovered from an adult woman who had mild COVID-19 (a few samples of this study predate the infection). Cell type and time point are not known. The chain is built from TRBV5-5 and TRBJ1-2; the D gene is possibly TRBD1 (5 bases). The sample comprised PBMCs or a T cell subset sorted from them (not recorded which). The CDR3 coding sequence is TGTGCCAGCAGCTTGGCCCCCGAGGGGCGCAACTATGGCTACACCTTC. Translating gives CASSLAPEGRNYGYTF.